The 4 T cell receptor beta chains listed next were all sequenced from one sample in a study of cytomegalovirus exposure and HLA in healthy donors. It was with 60 Vbeta and 13 Jbeta primers that the PCR ran. TCRdb's table, derived via immunoSEQ multiplex PCR, lists solely in-frame clones and lacks some. The table shows some 91,000 clones, with about 68% occurring only once. Sequenced: PBMCs. Every receptor here comes from a human donor in good health.

Concerning this clone itself: The sample has other DNA sequences that encode this CDR3 too. The chain employs TRBV7-6 and TRBJ1-1; TRBD1 is a possible D gene (5 bases). V lost 3 bases to trimming and J lost 6 bases, with 11 bases between them. This CDR3 has 13 residues. CDR1 and CDR2 (germline): SGHVS, FNYEAQ. CDR3 bases: TGTGCCAGCAGCTTGGGCCAAGGGGCTGAAGCTTTCTTT. Translated, it gives CASSLGQGAEAFF.

The chain carries TRBV19 and TRBJ1-5; 7 bases map to TRBD1. V was clipped by 6 bases and J by 1 base; unmatched bases: 3. The V gene's germline CDR1 is LNHDA and CDR2 SQIVND (reference sequence). This CDR3 comprises 14 residues. CDR3: CASSPGQSNQPQHF. CDR3 nucleotide sequence: TGTGCCAGTAGCCCGGGACAGAGCAATCAGCCCCAGCATTTT.

This clone was counted between two and nine times. The genes are TRBV5-1 and TRBJ2-1; 10 nucleotides agree with TRBD2. V shed 5 bases and J 0 bases; nucleotides not matched to a gene: 2. The CDR3 runs 15 residues. The germline CDR1 and CDR2 sequences are SGHRS and YFSETQ. This CDR3 reads CASSERGGSYNEQFF. CDR3 nucleotides: TGCGCCAGCAGTGAGCGGGGGGGCTCCTACAATGAGCAGTTCTTC.

This rearrangement joins TRBV11-2 to TRBJ2-2; 8 nucleotides line up with TRBD2. CDR3 length equals 16 residues. In germline, CDR1 is SGHAT, CDR2 FQNNGV. Germline trimming cut 1 base from V and 4 bases from J; bases unmatched to any gene: 5. The CDR3 sequence: CASSLVAGRITGELFF. The CDR3 DNA reads TGTGCCAGCAGCTTAGTAGCGGGGCGTATCACCGGGGAGCTGTTTTTT.